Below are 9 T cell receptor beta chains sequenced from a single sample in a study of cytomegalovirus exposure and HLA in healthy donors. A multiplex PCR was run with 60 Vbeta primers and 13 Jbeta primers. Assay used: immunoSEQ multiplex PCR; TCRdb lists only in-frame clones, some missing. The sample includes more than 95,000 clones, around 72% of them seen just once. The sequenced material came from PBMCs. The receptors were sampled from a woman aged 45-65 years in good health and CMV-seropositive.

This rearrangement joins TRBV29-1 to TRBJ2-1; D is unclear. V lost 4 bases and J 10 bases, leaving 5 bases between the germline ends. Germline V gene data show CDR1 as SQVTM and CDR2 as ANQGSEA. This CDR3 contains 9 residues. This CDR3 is CSVGGEQFF. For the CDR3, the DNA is TGCAGCGTTGGTGGCGAGCAGTTCTTC.

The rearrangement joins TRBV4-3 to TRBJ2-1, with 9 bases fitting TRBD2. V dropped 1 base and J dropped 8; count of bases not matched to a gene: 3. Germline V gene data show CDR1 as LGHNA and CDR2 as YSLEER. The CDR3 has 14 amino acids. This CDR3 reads CASSQVASGDEQFF. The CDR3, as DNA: TGCGCCAGCAGCCAAGTCGCTAGCGGGGATGAGCAGTTCTTC.

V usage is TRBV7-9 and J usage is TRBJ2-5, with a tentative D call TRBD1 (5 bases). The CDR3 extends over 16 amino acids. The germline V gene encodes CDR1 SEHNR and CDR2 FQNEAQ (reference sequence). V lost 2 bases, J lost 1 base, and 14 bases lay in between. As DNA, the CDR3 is TGTGCCAGCAGCTTAAACTTCCGGACAACCCAAGAGACCCAGTACTTC. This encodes CASSLNFRTTQETQYF.

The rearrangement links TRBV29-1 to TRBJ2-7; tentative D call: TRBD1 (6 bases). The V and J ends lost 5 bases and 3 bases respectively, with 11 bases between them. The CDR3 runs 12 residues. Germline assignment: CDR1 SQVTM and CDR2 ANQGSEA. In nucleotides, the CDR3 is TGCAGCGTTTCGCAGGGGTTCTACGAGCAGTACTTC. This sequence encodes CSVSQGFYEQYF.

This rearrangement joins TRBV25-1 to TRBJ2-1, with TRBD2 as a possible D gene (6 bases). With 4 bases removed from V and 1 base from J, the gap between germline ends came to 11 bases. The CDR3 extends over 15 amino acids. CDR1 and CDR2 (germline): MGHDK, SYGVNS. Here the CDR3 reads CASSAMGGSYNEQFF. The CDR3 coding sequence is TGTGCCAGCAGTGCTATGGGGGGTTCCTACAATGAGCAGTTCTTC. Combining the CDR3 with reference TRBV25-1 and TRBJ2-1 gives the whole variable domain EADIYQTPRYLVIGTGKKITLECSQTMGHDKMYWYQQDPGMELHLIHYSYGVNSTEKGDLSSESTVSRIRTEHFPLTLESARPSHTSQYLCASSAMGGSYNEQFFGPGTRLTVL.

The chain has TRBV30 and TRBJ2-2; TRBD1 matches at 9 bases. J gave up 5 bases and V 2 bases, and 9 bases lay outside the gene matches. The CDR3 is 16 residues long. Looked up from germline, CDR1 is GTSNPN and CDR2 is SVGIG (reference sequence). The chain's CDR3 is CAWSLFPGQGTGELFF. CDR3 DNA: TGTGCCTGGAGTCTTTTCCCGGGACAGGGAACCGGGGAGCTGTTTTTT.

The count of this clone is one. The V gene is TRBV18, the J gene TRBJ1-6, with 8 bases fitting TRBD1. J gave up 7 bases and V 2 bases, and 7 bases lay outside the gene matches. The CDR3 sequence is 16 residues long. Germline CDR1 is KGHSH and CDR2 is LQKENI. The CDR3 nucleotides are TGTGCCAGCTCACCAGTGGCAGGGGGCGAAAATTCACCCCTCCACTTT. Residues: CASSPVAGGENSPLHF.

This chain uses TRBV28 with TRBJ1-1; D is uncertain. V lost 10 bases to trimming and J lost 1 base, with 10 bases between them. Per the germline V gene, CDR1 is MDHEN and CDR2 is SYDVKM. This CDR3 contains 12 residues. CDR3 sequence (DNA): TGTGCCACCACACCCTGGAACACTGAAGCTTTCTTT. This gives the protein CATTPWNTEAFF. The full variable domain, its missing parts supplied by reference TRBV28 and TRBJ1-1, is DVKVTQSSRYLVKRTGEKVFLECVQDMDHENMFWYRQDPGLGLRLIYFSYDVKMKEKGDIPEGYSVSREKKERFSLILESASTNQTSMYLCATTPWNTEAFFGQGTRLTVV.

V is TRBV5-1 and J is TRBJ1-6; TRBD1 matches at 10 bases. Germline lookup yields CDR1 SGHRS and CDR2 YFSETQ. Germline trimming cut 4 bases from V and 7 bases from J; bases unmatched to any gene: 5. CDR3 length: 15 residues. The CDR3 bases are TGCGCCAGCAGCCTCGGACAGGGGGAGAATTCACCCCTCCACTTT. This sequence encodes CASSLGQGENSPLHF.